The 30 T cell receptor beta chains given below trace back to one sample, sequenced in a study of vaccination effects on CD4 cells after COVID-19. Their antigens remain unidentified. Generated by immunoSEQ multiplex PCR, the TCRdb table keeps only in-frame clones and is missing some. The sample shows some 70,000 clones, around 81% of them seen only once. Before sequencing, viral peptide pools were used by the ViraFEST assay to expand antigen-specific CD4+ T cells. An approximately 10-day culture period preceded the isolation of CD4+ T cells. The cohort was immunized with two doses of either the BNT162b2 or mRNA-1273 vaccine. Sequencing used CD4+ T cells from PBMCs cultured with HCoV-229E spike peptides, obtained after COVID-19 vaccination. These receptors came from a human donor who received a COVID-19 vaccine.

V and J are TRBV5-1 and TRBJ2-3, with TRBD2 matching over 7 bases. Germline V CDR1 and CDR2: SGHRS, YFSETQ. With 4 bases clipped from V and 5 bases from J, the junction kept 10 bases outside the gene matches. There are 15 residues in the CDR3. CDR3 in amino acids: CASSLQLAARDTQYF. The CDR3 DNA reads TGCGCCAGCAGCCTACAGCTAGCGGCTCGAGATACGCAGTATTTT.

This clone was seen only a few times. The genes are TRBV3-1 (or the pseudogene TRBV3-2) and TRBJ2-2, with TRBD1 as a possible D gene (6 bases). From germline, CDR1 is LGHDT and CDR2 YNNKEL (reference sequence). This CDR3 is built from 16 residues. Trimming left V 4 bases short and J 5 bases short, with 17 bases between. The CDR3 sequence is CASSLHVTGSTGELFF. The CDR3 DNA sequence: TGTGCCAGCAGCCTGCACGTAACAGGGTCTACCGGGGAGCTGTTTTTT.

This chain links TRBV9 with TRBJ2-2; D call uncertain. The germline V gene has CDR1 SGDLS and CDR2 YYNGEE. CDR3 size: 15 residues. V lost 1 base to trimming and J lost 7 bases, with 14 bases between them. Written as DNA, the CDR3 is TGTGCCAGCAGCGTATGGGCTTCCTTTGGCGGGGAGCTGTTTTTT. Its translation: CASSVWASFGGELFF.

The chain couples TRBV27 to TRBJ1-4, with 8 bases aligning to TRBD1. The CDR3 has 16 residues. Germline assignment: CDR1 MNHEY and CDR2 SMNVEV (reference sequence). The ends lost 5 bases at V and 3 bases at J; junction bases unmatched: 8. CDR3 residues: CASSIDRGRANEKLFF. DNA for the CDR3: TGTGCCAGCAGTATAGACAGGGGCCGGGCTAATGAAAAACTGTTTTTT. The whole variable domain, filled in from reference TRBV27 and TRBJ1-4, reads EAQVTQNPRYLITVTGKKLTVTCSQNMNHEYMSWYRQDPGLGLRQIYYSMNVEVTDKGDVPEGYKVSRKEKRNFPLILESPSPNQTSLYFCASSIDRGRANEKLFFGSGTQLSVL.

The rearrangement joins TRBV24-1 to TRBJ1-5; TRBD1 aligns across 8 bases. The trim removed 9 bases at V and 6 bases at J, leaving 9 bases unmatched. This CDR3 spans 14 amino acids. CDR1 KGHDR and CDR2 SFDVKD come from the germline V gene. The CDR3 DNA sequence: TGTGCCACCCAGGGGGCGCAGGCCGGTCAGCCCCAGCATTTT. Translated, it gives CATQGAQAGQPQHF.

The chain couples TRBV10-2 to TRBJ2-5, with TRBD2 identical over 9 bases. The CDR3 is 15 amino acids. Losses at the gene ends were 4 bases for V and 5 bases for J; bases not matched to a gene: 8. CDR1 and CDR2 (germline): WSHSY, SAAADI. CDR3 coding DNA: TGCGCCAGCAGTGGCGGCGGGGGGGCGCGGGAGACCCAGTACTTC. This translates into CASSGGGGARETQYF.

This chain connects TRBV5-1 to TRBJ2-1, with 8 bases identical to TRBD1. Trimming at V came to 1 base and at J to 5 bases, leaving 2 bases not matched to a gene. The CDR3 runs 14 residues. Germline V gene lookup returns CDR1 SGHRS and CDR2 YFSETQ. CDR3 coding DNA: TGCGCCAGCAGCTTGCAGGGGGCCGACAATGAGCAGTTCTTC. Residues: CASSLQGADNEQFF.

The V call is TRBV7-3, the J call TRBJ2-1, with a possible D match to TRBD1 (10 bases). V shed 5 bases and J shed 5 bases, with 19 bases lying between them. The CDR3 is 16 amino acids. Germline assignment: CDR1 SGHTA and CDR2 FQGTGA. In DNA form, the CDR3 reads TGTGCCAGCAGCCAGCTAGCGGGACAGGGGAACAATGAGCAGTTCTTC. Encoded protein: CASSQLAGQGNNEQFF.

This clone was seen just once. The CDR3 DNA sequence: TGTGCCAGCAGCCCAAGACACGGTGCTAACTATGGCTACACCTTC. Its translation: CASSPRHGANYGYTF. V usage is TRBV7-2 and J usage is TRBJ1-2; no reliable D call. The germline V gene encodes CDR1 SGHTA and CDR2 FQGNSA. The CDR3 is 15 amino acids. V lost 5 bases and J 0 bases, leaving 13 bases between the germline ends.

The rearrangement links TRBV7-9 to TRBJ1-4; perhaps TRBD1 as D (6 bases). V lost 2 bases and J 12 bases, leaving 10 bases between the germline ends. The germline V gene encodes CDR1 SEHNR and CDR2 FQNEAQ (reference sequence). This CDR3 contains 12 residues. The CDR3, as DNA: TGTGCCAGCAGCTTATCGGCAGGGGAACTGTTTTTT. Its protein product is CASSLSAGELFF. Combining the CDR3 with reference TRBV7-9 and TRBJ1-4 gives the whole variable domain DTGVSQNPRHKITKRGQNVTFRCDPISEHNRLYWYRQTLGQGPEFLTYFQNEAQLEKSRLLSDRFSAERPKGSFSTLEIQRTEQGDSAMYLCASSLSAGELFFGSGTQLSVL.

The CDR3 region has the DNA TGTGCCAGTCCGCAGGGGTTAGCGGGGGACTACTCCTACAATGAGCAGTTCTTC. Amino acid sequence: CASPQGLAGDYSYNEQFF. The chain has TRBV5-8 and TRBJ2-1, with TRBD2 identical over 9 bases. This CDR3 spans 18 amino acids. Germline loops: CDR1 SGHTS, CDR2 YDEGEE. V gave up 8 bases and J gave up 0 bases; unmatched junction bases: 15.

The chain links TRBV30 to TRBJ1-2; D perhaps matches TRBD1 (6 bases). This CDR3 contains 14 residues. Per the germline V gene, CDR1 is GTSNPN and CDR2 is SVGIG (reference sequence). Trimming left V 2 bases short and J 5 bases short, with 15 bases between. CDR3 nucleotide sequence: TGTGCCTGGAGTTCTCAGTTAGGACAGTATGGCTACACCTTC. Protein: CAWSSQLGQYGYTF. The full variable domain, completed using reference TRBV30 and TRBJ1-2, is SQTIHQWPATLVQPVGSPLSLECTVEGTSNPNLYWYRQAAGRGLQLLFYSVGIGQISSEVPQNLSASRPQDRQFILSSKKLLLSDSGFYLCAWSSQLGQYGYTFGSGTRLTVV.

The rearrangement links TRBV10-1 to TRBJ2-5, with 10 nucleotides matching TRBD2. In germline, CDR1 is WNHNN, CDR2 SYGVQD (reference sequence). The CDR3 has 15 amino acids. Trimming at V came to 3 bases and at J to 4 bases, leaving 5 bases not matched to a gene. The CDR3 DNA reads as TGCGCCAGCAGTGAAGCGGGGGGGCCCCCAGAGACCCAGTACTTC. This gives the protein CASSEAGGPPETQYF.

The V and J genes are TRBV14 and TRBJ2-1; TRBD2 matches 7 bases. This CDR3 has 19 amino acids. V was clipped by 5 bases and J by 0 bases; unmatched bases: 16. The germline gives CDR1 SGHDN, CDR2 FVKESK. CDR3 in amino acids: CASSSRSGMSLSSYNEQFF. CDR3 DNA: TGTGCCAGCAGCTCAAGGAGCGGGATGTCTTTGAGCTCCTACAATGAGCAGTTCTTC.

This chain uses TRBV29-1 with TRBJ1-2; 9 bases match TRBD1. V trimming: 7 bases; J trimming: 8 bases; junction bases outside the gene matches: 8. The CDR3 runs 12 residues. Per the germline V gene, CDR1 is SQVTM and CDR2 is ANQGSEA. The CDR3 DNA is TGCAGCGCGGGGACAGGGAAAGAGGGCTACACCTTC. This codes for CSAGTGKEGYTF.

The chain uses TRBV7-8 and TRBJ1-5; a possible D gene is TRBD1 (6 bases). The length of the CDR3 is 14 residues. Between the trimmed V and J ends, which lost 5 bases and 7 bases, there was a span of 15 bases. Germline V gene sequence: CDR1 SGHVS, CDR2 FQNEAQ. This chain's CDR3 is CASSGVLQGQPQHF. CDR3 nucleotides: TGTGCCAGCAGCGGGGTCCTTCAGGGGCAGCCCCAGCATTTT.

The V gene is TRBV6-1, the J gene TRBJ2-7; the D gene is possibly TRBD2 (7 bases). The germline V gene encodes CDR1 MNHNS and CDR2 SASEGT. V was clipped by 2 bases and J by 5 bases, with 16 bases between them. CDR3 length equals 15 residues. The CDR3 region is CASSERGSGGHEQYV. CDR3 nucleotides: TGTGCCAGCAGTGAAAGGGGTTCGGGGGGCCACGAGCAGTACGTC.

The chain links TRBV6-5 to TRBJ1-2, with D possibly TRBD1 on 5 matching bases. The CDR3 has 14 amino acids. V lost 5 bases and J 0 bases, leaving 10 bases between the germline ends. Germline V gene lookup returns CDR1 MNHEY and CDR2 SVGAGI. Here the CDR3 reads CASSQGASNYGYTF. CDR3 nucleotide sequence: TGTGCCAGCAGTCAGGGAGCCTCTAACTATGGCTACACCTTC.

The chain uses TRBV11-3 and TRBJ1-4, with 10 bases aligning to TRBD1. The CDR3 runs to 15 residues. The germline V gene has CDR1 SGHNT and CDR2 YENEEA. J lost 4 bases, V lost 5 bases, and 4 bases had no gene match. In nucleotides, the CDR3 is TGTGCCAGCAGCCCGGGACAGGGGCTTAATGAAAAACTGTTTTTT. Translated: CASSPGQGLNEKLFF.

The rearrangement uses TRBV9 and TRBJ2-5; TRBD2 matches at 10 bases. Per germline, CDR1 SGDLS and CDR2 YYNGEE. CDR3 length: 15 amino acids. V lost 6 bases and J lost 0; bases outside the gene matches: 5. In DNA form, the CDR3 reads TGTGCCAGCACCGCGACTAGCGGGTACCAAGAGACCCAGTACTTC. Translated: CASTATSGYQETQYF.

This clone was counted only a few times. This chain uses TRBV12-3 or TRBV12-4 with TRBJ1-1; D perhaps matches TRBD1 (6 bases). The V gene lost 6 bases and the J gene lost 3 bases, with 8 bases spanning the gap. The length of the CDR3 is 12 residues. The CDR3 DNA follows: TGTGCCAGCAGGGGGGCTTACACTGAAGCTTTCTTT. The encoded protein is CASRGAYTEAFF.

The CDR3 here is CASTRQFNQPQHF. CDR3 DNA sequence: TGTGCCAGCACGAGACAGTTCAATCAGCCCCAGCATTTT. V is TRBV28 and J is TRBJ1-5, with D perhaps TRBD1 (5 bases). Trimming pared 7 bases from V and 3 bases from J, leaving 10 bases between. There are 13 residues in the CDR3. Looked up from germline, CDR1 is MDHEN and CDR2 is SYDVKM.

The chain links TRBV10-1 to TRBJ1-4; D ambiguous. The V gene lost 0 bases and the J gene lost 6 bases, with 5 bases spanning the gap. This CDR3 contains 13 residues. The germline CDR1 and CDR2 sequences are WNHNN and SYGVQD (reference sequence). CDR3 DNA sequence: TGCGCCAGCAGTGAGTCGCGATATGAAAAACTGTTTTTT. Its protein product is CASSESRYEKLFF.

In nucleotides, the CDR3 is TGTGCCAGCTCACTCACGGACCGATTCACTGAAGCTTTCTTT. Translation: CASSLTDRFTEAFF. The chain employs TRBV18 and TRBJ1-1; D remains ambiguous. Germline CDR1 reads KGHSH; CDR2 reads LQKENI. The germline V and J ends were trimmed by 4 bases and 4 bases, with 13 bases remaining between them. The CDR3 has 14 amino acids.

In this sample, this clone turned up a few times. This chain joins TRBV25-1 and TRBJ1-6; D ambiguous. The V gene's germline CDR1 is MGHDK and CDR2 SYGVNS. V lost 8 bases and J 2 bases, leaving 16 bases between the germline ends. The CDR3 length is 16 residues. Here the CDR3 DNA reads TGTGCCAGCCCGCCTTGGTCGATTCCCTATAATTCACCCCTCCACTTT. Its protein is CASPPWSIPYNSPLHF.

A single count supports this clone. The J gene is TRBJ1-4, the V gene TRBV28; TRBD1 agrees at 7 bases. The germline CDR1 and CDR2 sequences are MDHEN and SYDVKM. The CDR3 has 13 residues. V dropped 10 bases and J dropped 11; count of bases not matched to a gene: 13. CDR3 residues: CAIRGPGTDKLFF. As DNA, the CDR3 is TGTGCCATCCGTGGGCCTGGGACAGATAAACTGTTTTTT.

Details on this clone: Other DNA sequences in this sample translate to the same CDR3. The rearrangement uses TRBV7-3 and TRBJ1-1; no reliable D call. The V end lost 3 bases, the J end lost 2 bases, and 7 bases lay between the germline ends. This CDR3 has 13 amino acids. The germline V gene encodes CDR1 SGHTA and CDR2 FQGTGA. CDR3 in amino acids: CASSFAANTEAFF. The CDR3 region has the DNA TGTGCCAGCAGCTTCGCAGCAAACACTGAAGCTTTCTTT.

V is TRBV5-1 and J is TRBJ2-1, with D possibly matching TRBD1 (5 bases). The CDR3 contains 17 residues. CDR1 is SGHRS, CDR2 YFSETQ, per germline. Trimming took off 0 bases at V and 7 bases at J, with 20 bases between the two ends. CDR3 DNA: TGCGCCAGCAGCTTGGCCCCCAGGGATGGGGATAGGAATGAGCAGTTCTTC. Translation gives CASSLAPRDGDRNEQFF.

This chain connects TRBV12-3 or TRBV12-4 to TRBJ2-1; unclear D gene. CDR3 length equals 11 residues. The V end lost 5 bases, the J end lost 6 bases, and 5 bases lay between the germline ends. The CDR3: CASSLVNEQFF. The CDR3 DNA reads as TGTGCCAGCAGTCTTGTCAATGAGCAGTTCTTC.

CDR3 in amino acids: CATSRDGRGSYEAFF. In DNA form, the CDR3 reads TGTGCCACCAGCAGAGATGGGAGGGGGAGCTATGAAGCTTTCTTT. This rearrangement joins TRBV15 to TRBJ1-1; D possibly corresponds to TRBD1 (6 bases). Germline lookup yields CDR1 LNHNV and CDR2 YYDKDF (reference sequence). Deletions cut 0 bases from V and 7 bases from J, with 15 bases between. The CDR3 length is 15 residues.